This TCR beta chain is from a study of OX40 agonist ivuxolimab in advanced cancers. About the research overall: The group had a mean age of around 64 years, ranged from 23 to 79, and was less than 85% male.

Overall study results and limits: Doses of 0.1 to 3.0 mg/kg were accompanied by clonal expansion of CD4+ and CD8+ blood T cells by week 6. Some nonresponders likewise displayed low normalized T-cell clonal expansion. On average, CD8+ T cells had more expanded clones than CD4+.

As to this clone: The target antigen is unknown.

This CDR3 region has 14 residues. Germline V gene lookup returns CDR1 PRHDT and CDR2 FYEKMQ (reference sequence). Trimming shortened V by 1 base and J by 5 bases, and 11 bases separated the two germline ends. The protocol was immunoSEQ multiplex PCR, while the TCRdb copy is restricted to in-frame clones and leaves out a portion. The sample holds tens of thousands of clones, approximately 90% seen once. This sequence joins TRBV13 and TRBJ1-1; no firm D call. The sample in question was CD4+ or CD8+ T cells sorted from blood, obtained in a trial of the OX40 agonist ivuxolimab. The sequence derives from an adult with an advanced solid tumor such as melanoma, head and neck, liver or kidney cancer. This chain's CDR3 is CASSLENSLTEAFF. DNA for the CDR3: TGTGCCAGCAGCTTAGAGAACAGCCTAACTGAAGCTTTCTTT. Combining the CDR3 with reference TRBV13 and TRBJ1-1 gives the whole variable domain AAGVIQSPRHLIKEKRETATLKCYPIPRHDTVYWYQQGPGQDPQFLISFYEKMQSDKGSIPDRFSAQQFSDYHSELNMSSLELGDSALYFCASSLENSLTEAFFGQGTRLTVV.